These 27 T cell receptor beta chains were sequenced from one sample in a study of OX40 agonist ivuxolimab in advanced cancers. This table comes from immunoSEQ multiplex PCR, and its TCRdb copy is limited to in-frame clones, with some not included. The data show fewer than 35,000 clones, with roughly 76% seen just once and around 20% held by the top ten. The specimen comprised CD4+ or CD8+ T cells sorted from blood, sampled in a trial of the OX40 agonist ivuxolimab. Receptors were obtained from an adult with an advanced solid tumor such as melanoma, head and neck, liver or kidney cancer.

This chain links TRBV18 with TRBJ2-3; D is possibly TRBD1 or TRBD2 (5 bases each). The germline V gene encodes CDR1 KGHSH and CDR2 LQKENI. V lost 2 bases and J lost 4, with 10 bases in between. CDR3 size: 14 residues. The CDR3 loop is CASSPGGGADTQYF. The CDR3, as DNA: TGTGCCAGCTCACCAGGGGGTGGTGCAGATACGCAGTATTTT.

This clone has a single count. This chain uses TRBV19 with TRBJ2-7, with 7 bases fitting TRBD1. Germline CDR1 LNHDA, CDR2 SQIVND (reference sequence). There are 16 residues in the CDR3. V lost 6 bases, J lost 4 bases, and 15 bases stayed unmatched. The CDR3 nucleotides are TGTGCCAGTAGAGGGAATAAAGGACAGGACCGATACGAGCAGTACTTC. This sequence encodes CASRGNKGQDRYEQYF.

The CDR3 DNA sequence: TGTGCCAGCAGTTACGGGACAGGGGTCAATCAGCCCCAGCATTTT. Protein sequence: CASSYGTGVNQPQHF. The rearrangement links TRBV6-5 to TRBJ1-5; 10 nucleotides agree with TRBD1. CDR3 length: 15 residues. J lost 3 bases, V lost 2 bases, and 1 base had no gene match. CDR1 and CDR2 (germline): MNHEY, SVGAGI.

J is TRBJ1-6 and V is TRBV7-9, with 11 bases matching TRBD1. The trim removed 5 bases at V and 9 bases at J, leaving 6 bases unmatched. Germline CDR1 SEHNR, CDR2 FQNEAQ (reference sequence). This CDR3 has 15 amino acids. CDR3 nucleotide sequence: TGTGCCAGCAGCGAGAGGACAGGGGGCAGTTCACCCCTCCACTTT. Translating it yields CASSERTGGSSPLHF.

This clone appeared once. V is TRBV21-1 and J is TRBJ2-3; the table's TRBD1 call for D was not verified on the DNA. TRBV21-1 counts as a pseudogene. This CDR3 has 19 amino acids. The CDR3, as DNA: TGTGCCAGCAACACCCGGGACAGGGGGAACGGGAGGGTGGCAGATACGCAGTATTTT. Amino acids: CASNTRDRGNGRVADTQYF.

The V gene is TRBV28, the J gene TRBJ2-1; 11 bases map to TRBD2. Germline loops: CDR1 MDHEN, CDR2 SYDVKM. The V segment lost 6 bases and the J segment 8 bases; nucleotides outside the gene matches: 6. The CDR3 sequence is 14 residues long. The CDR3, as DNA: TGTGCCAGCAGGACTACTAGCGGGAGCTATGAGCAGTTCTTC. The encoded protein is CASRTTSGSYEQFF. Supplemented by reference TRBV28 and TRBJ2-1, the full variable domain reads DVKVTQSSRYLVKRTGEKVFLECVQDMDHENMFWYRQDPGLGLRLIYFSYDVKMKEKGDIPEGYSVSREKKERFSLILESASTNQTSMYLCASRTTSGSYEQFFGPGTRLTVL.

The rearrangement links TRBV10-3 to TRBJ1-1, with D possibly TRBD1 on 5 matching bases. Trimming shortened V by 6 bases and J by 4 bases, and 18 bases separated the two germline ends. Germline assignment: CDR1 ENHRY and CDR2 SYGVKD. This CDR3 comprises 15 residues. This CDR3 is CAIRPQTVGSTEAFF. Written as DNA, the CDR3 is TGTGCCATCAGACCTCAGACAGTGGGGAGCACTGAAGCTTTCTTT.

This clone is a singleton in its sample. Written as DNA, the CDR3 is TGTGCCAGCAGTGCCACAGGGGGTAATGGCTACACCTTC. As protein: CASSATGGNGYTF. V gene TRBV27 combines with J gene TRBJ1-2, with TRBD1 identical over 8 bases. This CDR3 has 13 amino acids. Unmatched junction bases numbered 5, after V lost 5 bases and J lost 6 bases. The germline gives CDR1 MNHEY, CDR2 SMNVEV (reference sequence).

In DNA, the CDR3 is TGCGCCAGCAGCCAGATTGCGGGGCTGGGAAACACCATATATTTT. The encoded protein is CASSQIAGLGNTIYF. This chain links TRBV4-1 with TRBJ1-3; TRBD1 is a possible D gene (5 bases). The V end lost 3 bases, the J end lost 4 bases, and 13 bases lay between the germline ends. This CDR3 region has 15 residues. CDR1 and CDR2 (germline): MGHRA, YSYEKL.

The chain recombines TRBV5-8 with TRBJ2-4; possible D gene TRBD2, 6 bases. The CDR3 sequence is 14 residues long. V lost 7 bases and J 0 bases, leaving 11 bases between the germline ends. In germline, CDR1 is SGHTS, CDR2 YDEGEE. The CDR3 is CASGTGLAKNIQYF. The CDR3 nucleotides are TGTGCCAGCGGTACGGGACTAGCCAAAAACATTCAGTACTTC.

V usage is TRBV6-5 and J usage is TRBJ2-1; no clear D gene. CDR3 length equals 16 residues. Between the trimmed V and J ends, which lost 3 bases and 1 base, there was a span of 13 bases. CDR1 is MNHEY and CDR2 is SVGAGI in the germline V gene. The CDR3 loop is CASSYWQRDSYNEQFF. DNA of the CDR3: TGTGCCAGCAGTTATTGGCAGAGAGATTCCTACAATGAGCAGTTCTTC.

V gene TRBV6-1 combines with J gene TRBJ1-1; a possible D gene is TRBD1 (5 bases). Trimming pared 8 bases from V and 4 bases from J, leaving 5 bases between. CDR1 is MNHNS and CDR2 is SASEGT in the germline V gene. The CDR3 loop spans 10 amino acids. The CDR3 reads CASGATEAFF. CDR3 sequence (DNA): TGTGCCAGCGGGGCCACTGAAGCTTTCTTT.

The rearrangement links TRBV6-5 to TRBJ2-3; 8 positions agree with TRBD1. Germline V lookup: CDR1 MNHEY, CDR2 SVGAGI. With V trimmed by 7 bases and J by 0 bases, 3 bases remained unmatched. This CDR3 is built from 14 residues. CDR3 in DNA: TGTGCCAGCACCTGGGACAGGAGCACAGATACGCAGTATTTT. Residues: CASTWDRSTDTQYF.

The rearrangement uses TRBV5-1 and TRBJ2-5, with a weak D call TRBD1 (6 bases). V lost 5 bases to trimming and J lost 1 base, with 9 bases between them. The germline V gene encodes CDR1 SGHRS and CDR2 YFSETQ. This CDR3 is 13 amino acids long. CDR3 DNA: TGCGCCAGCAGGCCGACAGGCCAAGAGACCCAGTACTTC. As protein: CASRPTGQETQYF. The full variable domain, with the rest looked up from reference TRBV5-1 and TRBJ2-5, is KAGVTQTPRYLIKTRGQQVTLSCSPISGHRSVSWYQQTPGQGLQFLFEYFSETQRNKGNFPGRFSGRQFSNSRSEMNVSTLELGDSALYLCASRPTGQETQYFGPGTRLLVL.

The chain joins TRBV11-2 to TRBJ2-7; the D gene is possibly TRBD1 (6 bases). Looked up from germline, CDR1 is SGHAT and CDR2 is FQNNGV. The germline V and J ends were trimmed by 1 base and 3 bases, with 7 bases remaining between them. This CDR3 region has 13 residues. The CDR3 loop reads CASSLGGGYEQYF. CDR3 DNA: TGTGCCAGCAGCTTAGGAGGGGGCTACGAGCAGTACTTC.

This clone has a single count. The V and J genes are TRBV7-3 and TRBJ2-1; D may be TRBD2 (5 bases). The CDR3 sequence is 15 residues long. Trimming took 2 bases from V and 4 from J, leaving 12 bases between them. Germline assignment: CDR1 SGHTA and CDR2 FQGTGA. Here the CDR3 reads CASSLGGLPYNEQFF. CDR3 coding DNA: TGTGCCAGCAGCTTAGGTGGACTCCCGTACAATGAGCAGTTCTTC.

The V call is TRBV9, the J call TRBJ1-4; 12 nucleotides match TRBD1. CDR1 and CDR2 from the germline V gene are SGDLS and YYNGEE. The CDR3 has 16 amino acids. The ends lost 4 bases at V and 6 bases at J; junction bases unmatched: 7. CDR3 coding DNA: TGTGCCAGCAGCAGAGAAGGGACAGGGGGCCATGAAAAACTGTTTTTT. This gives the protein CASSREGTGGHEKLFF. The full variable domain, with the rest looked up from reference TRBV9 and TRBJ1-4, is DSGVTQTPKHLITATGQRVTLRCSPRSGDLSVYWYQQSLDQGLQFLIQYYNGEERAKGNILERFSAQQFPDLHSELNLSSLELGDSALYFCASSREGTGGHEKLFFGSGTQLSVL.

The gene calls are TRBV28 and TRBJ1-1; weak D call: TRBD1 (5 bases). CDR3 size: 12 residues. Per the germline V gene, CDR1 is MDHEN and CDR2 is SYDVKM. V lost 0 bases and J 8 bases, leaving 7 bases between the germline ends. The CDR3 bases are TGTGCCAGCAGTTTATGGGGGCCCGAAGCTTTCTTT. It encodes CASSLWGPEAFF.

The V and J genes are TRBV5-5 and TRBJ1-1; D call uncertain. Trimming shortened V by 0 bases and J by 4 bases, and 10 bases separated the two germline ends. This CDR3 spans 14 amino acids. CDR1 and CDR2 from the germline V gene are SGHKS and YYEKEE (reference sequence). The CDR3 is CASSLDPDITEAFF. In DNA, the CDR3 is TGTGCCAGCAGCTTGGATCCGGATATCACTGAAGCTTTCTTT.

This sequence joins TRBV15 and TRBJ1-6; D gene ambiguous. CDR1 LNHNV and CDR2 YYDKDF come from the germline V gene (reference sequence). V lost 1 base and J 9 bases, leaving 7 bases between the germline ends. CDR3 length equals 13 residues. The CDR3 spells CATSRVRASPLHF. The CDR3 nucleotides read TGTGCCACCAGCAGAGTCCGTGCTTCACCCCTCCACTTT.

This chain joins TRBV19 and TRBJ1-6; D not resolved. The CDR3 is 16 residues long. CDR1 and CDR2 (germline): LNHDA, SQIVND (reference sequence). Trimming left V 5 bases short and J 5 bases short, with 16 bases between. CDR3 bases: TGTGCCAGTAGTGCCGGGAGGGCTGAGAATAATTCACCCCTCCACTTT. Amino acids: CASSAGRAENNSPLHF.

The V gene is TRBV5-1, the J gene TRBJ1-1; weak D call: TRBD1 (6 bases). V lost 7 bases to trimming and J lost 4 bases, with 17 bases between them. The germline V gene has CDR1 SGHRS and CDR2 YFSETQ. The CDR3 runs to 14 residues. This CDR3 is CASRSRGGSTEAFF. CDR3 DNA: TGCGCCAGCCGATCGAGAGGGGGGAGCACTGAAGCTTTCTTT.

The sample holds many counts of this clone. The J gene is TRBJ2-7, the V gene TRBV7-2, with 7 bases that match TRBD1. V was pared by 5 bases and J by 1 base, with 8 bases of the junction left unmatched. Germline V gives CDR1 SGHTA, CDR2 FQGNSA. CDR3 length equals 15 residues. CDR3 nucleotides: TGTGCCAGCAGCCCCGAGGGGGCGACGTCCTACGAGCAGTACTTC. It specifies CASSPEGATSYEQYF.

This rearrangement joins TRBV5-4 to TRBJ1-2; 9 bases align to TRBD1. The CDR3 contains 17 residues. The germline V gene encodes CDR1 SGHNT and CDR2 YYREEE (reference sequence). V lost 4 bases to trimming and J lost 2 bases; unmatched junction nucleotides: 12. The CDR3 is CASSKGPGQGSNYGYTF. The CDR3 DNA reads as TGTGCCAGCAGCAAAGGGCCGGGACAGGGCTCCAACTATGGCTACACCTTC.

The chain uses TRBV28 and TRBJ2-1; 11 nucleotides align to TRBD2. Trimming removed 5 bases from V and 9 bases from J; junction bases left unmatched: 3. Germline CDR1 MDHEN, CDR2 SYDVKM. The CDR3 has 13 residues. The CDR3 DNA sequence: TGTGCCAGCAGTATAGCGGGGGGGTTTGAGCAGTTCTTC. Translating it yields CASSIAGGFEQFF.

This clone is a singleton in its sample. The CDR3 nucleotides read TGTGCCTGGAGTCAAGGGCCTGGAGATACGCAGTATTTT. The encoded protein is CAWSQGPGDTQYF. The chain joins TRBV30 to TRBJ2-3, with unresolved D. The CDR3 length is 13 residues. Trimming pared 2 bases from V and 5 bases from J, leaving 11 bases between. CDR1 and CDR2 from the germline V gene are GTSNPN and SVGIG (reference sequence).

The genes are TRBV19 and TRBJ1-2, with a possible D match to TRBD1 (6 bases). Trimming pared 3 bases from V and 2 bases from J, leaving 13 bases between. The CDR3 extends over 15 amino acids. The germline V gene has CDR1 LNHDA and CDR2 SQIVND (reference sequence). The CDR3 region has the DNA TGTGCCAGTAGTATCACAGGGCCCCCGAACTATGGCTACACCTTC. As protein: CASSITGPPNYGYTF.